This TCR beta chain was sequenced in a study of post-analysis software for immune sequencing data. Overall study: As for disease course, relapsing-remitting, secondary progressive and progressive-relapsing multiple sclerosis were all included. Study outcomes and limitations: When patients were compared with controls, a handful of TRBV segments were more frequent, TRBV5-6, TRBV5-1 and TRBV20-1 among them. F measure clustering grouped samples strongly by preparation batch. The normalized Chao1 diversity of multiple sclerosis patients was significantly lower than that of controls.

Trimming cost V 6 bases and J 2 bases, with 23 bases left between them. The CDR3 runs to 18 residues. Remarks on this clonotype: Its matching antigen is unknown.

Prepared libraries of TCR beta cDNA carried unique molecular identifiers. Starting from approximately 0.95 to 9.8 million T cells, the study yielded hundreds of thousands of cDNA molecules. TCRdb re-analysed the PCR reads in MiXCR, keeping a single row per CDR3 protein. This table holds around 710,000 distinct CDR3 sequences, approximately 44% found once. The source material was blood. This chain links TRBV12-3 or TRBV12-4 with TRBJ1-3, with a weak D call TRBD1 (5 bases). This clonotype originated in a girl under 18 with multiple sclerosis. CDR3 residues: CASRSDRGSQSAGNTIYF. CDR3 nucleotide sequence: TGTGCCAGCAGGAGCGACCGGGGCTCTCAATCGGCTGGAAACACCATATATTTT.